These 23 T cell receptor beta chains were all obtained from the same sample, sequenced in a study of blood T cell repertoires in COVID-19 (dated by TCRdb to the early 2020s). Library prep was done by the immunoSEQ multiplex PCR assay. Held by TCRdb, this immuneACCESS table contains in-frame sequences only and omits some clones. Under half of the omission traces to an unresolved V gene where checked; the cause of the rest is unknown. The sample yields hundreds of thousands of clones; around 85% were counted once. Of the sample, about 3.1% falls within the top ten clones. The sample taken for sequencing was PBMCs or T cells enriched from blood (not recorded which). These receptors were collected from a woman aged 45-59 years in a cohort exposed to, infected with or recovered from COVID-19 (not recorded which).

The chain has TRBV11-2 and TRBJ2-1; 10 bases line up with TRBD1. The CDR3 contains 16 residues. Per the germline V gene, CDR1 is SGHAT and CDR2 is FQNNGV. Trimming took 5 bases from V and 4 from J; bases not matched to a gene: 8. CDR3 sequence reads: CASSRGPGQGYNEQFF. CDR3 nucleotide sequence: TGTGCCAGCAGCCGCGGTCCGGGACAGGGGTACAATGAGCAGTTCTTC. Based on the CDR3 plus reference TRBV11-2 and TRBJ2-1, the full variable domain is EAGVAQSPRYKIIEKRQSVAFWCNPISGHATLYWYQQILGQGPKLLIQFQNNGVVDDSQLPKDRFSAERLKGVDSTLKIQPAKLEDSAVYLCASSRGPGQGYNEQFFGPGTRLTVL.

This CDR3 is CASSEAQGLNQPQHF. The CDR3 DNA follows: TGTGCCAGCAGTGAAGCGCAGGGCCTCAATCAGCCCCAGCATTTT. The chain has TRBV6-1 and TRBJ1-5; tentative D call: TRBD1 (5 bases). Germline V gene data show CDR1 as MNHNS and CDR2 as SASEGT. V was clipped by 0 bases and J by 3 bases, with 9 bases between them. The CDR3 has 15 amino acids.

The chain joins TRBV10-3 to TRBJ2-3, with a weak D call TRBD1 (5 bases). The CDR3 length is 14 residues. V lost 10 bases, J lost 2 bases, and 16 bases lay in between. Germline V gives CDR1 ENHRY, CDR2 SYGVKD. CDR3 sequence reads: CATQGGIATDTQYF. For the CDR3, the DNA is TGTGCCACCCAGGGTGGGATAGCCACAGATACGCAGTATTTT.

V and J are TRBV11-3 and TRBJ1-5, with 7 bases lining up with TRBD1. The V segment lost 7 bases and the J segment 0 bases; nucleotides outside the gene matches: 15. The CDR3 totals 18 residues. The germline V gene encodes CDR1 SGHNT and CDR2 YENEEA. The CDR3 nucleotides read TGTGCCAGCACCCGAGCCAGGGGGGACGATTATAGCAATCAGCCCCAGCATTTT. Protein product: CASTRARGDDYSNQPQHF.

This clone was recorded once. The V and J genes are TRBV4-2 and TRBJ2-2, with 10 bases fitting TRBD2. The CDR3 is 16 amino acids. Germline V lookup: CDR1 LGHNA, CDR2 YNFKEQ. V was clipped by 4 bases and J by 5 bases; unmatched bases: 7. The chain's CDR3 is CASSPLLAGVTGELFF. CDR3 bases: TGTGCCAGCAGCCCCTTGCTAGCGGGGGTTACCGGGGAGCTGTTTTTT.

The rearrangement uses TRBV2 and TRBJ1-5; D is unclear. V lost 4 bases to trimming and J lost 0 bases, with 7 bases between them. CDR3 length: 14 residues. From germline, CDR1 is SNHLY and CDR2 FYNNEI. This CDR3 reads CASSATYSNQPQHF. For the CDR3, the DNA is TGTGCCAGCAGTGCTACTTATAGCAATCAGCCCCAGCATTTT.

This chain joins TRBV10-3 and TRBJ1-4; D call uncertain. CDR1 is ENHRY and CDR2 is SYGVKD in the germline V gene. Trimming pared 0 bases from V and 4 bases from J, leaving 9 bases between. The CDR3 sequence is 15 residues long. The CDR3 spells CAISESVLRNEKLFF. CDR3 sequence (DNA): TGTGCCATCAGTGAGTCGGTACTCCGTAATGAAAAACTGTTTTTT.

This chain's CDR3 is CATSDYGGETQYF. As DNA, the CDR3 is TGTGCCACCAGTGATTACGGCGGGGAGACCCAGTACTTC. The J gene is TRBJ2-5, the V gene TRBV24-1; D is perhaps TRBD2 (5 bases). Trimming took off 2 bases at V and 5 bases at J, with 8 bases between the two ends. Germline values: CDR1 KGHDR, CDR2 SFDVKD. The CDR3 is 13 amino acids.

This clone showed up just once. At one end, the junction sequence differs from germline, possibly due to a read error. The chain recombines TRBV6-5 with TRBJ1-2, with 7 bases lining up with TRBD1. CDR3 length: 13 residues. CDR1 and CDR2 (germline): MNHEY, SVGAGI. CDR3 DNA: TGTGCCAGCAGTTACCCCGGGACAGACAGGCAGATCTTC. Protein: CASSYPGTDRQIF.

V and J are TRBV30 and TRBJ2-7; weak D call: TRBD1 (5 bases). There are 15 residues in the CDR3. CDR1 and CDR2 from the germline V gene are GTSNPN and SVGIG (reference sequence). V gave up 0 bases and J gave up 0 bases, with 12 bases separating them. This CDR3 is CAWSVPGSLSYEQYF. CDR3 DNA sequence: TGTGCCTGGAGTGTACCAGGGTCCCTCTCCTACGAGCAGTACTTC. Full variable domain (missing parts from reference TRBV30 and TRBJ2-7): SQTIHQWPATLVQPVGSPLSLECTVEGTSNPNLYWYRQAAGRGLQLLFYSVGIGQISSEVPQNLSASRPQDRQFILSSKKLLLSDSGFYLCAWSVPGSLSYEQYFGPGTRLTVT.

V is TRBV28 and J is TRBJ1-1; 7 nucleotides agree with TRBD1. This CDR3 comprises 16 residues. Germline V gene data show CDR1 as MDHEN and CDR2 as SYDVKM. J was trimmed by 6 bases and V by 5 bases; bases with no gene match: 15. The CDR3 DNA is TGTGCCAGCAGTCATTCTCACACACAGGGGAGCCCTGAAGCTTTCTTT. As protein: CASSHSHTQGSPEAFF.

This clone has just a few counts. The chain links TRBV18 to TRBJ2-7; TRBD1 is a possible D gene (6 bases). The CDR3 totals 15 residues. The V and J ends lost 6 bases and 1 base respectively, with 16 bases between them. Germline-derived CDR1 and CDR2 are KGHSH and LQKENI. The CDR3 bases are TGTGCCAGCTCCATCAATACAGGGCCTTCCTACGAGCAGTACTTC. Its protein product is CASSINTGPSYEQYF. The variable domain in full, completed from reference TRBV18 and TRBJ2-7, reads NAGVMQNPRHLVRRRGQEARLRCSPMKGHSHVYWYRQLPEEGLKFMVYLQKENIIDESGMPKERFSAEFPKEGPSILRIQQVVRGDSAAYFCASSINTGPSYEQYFGPGTRLTVT.

The chain has TRBV5-6 and TRBJ2-2; 15 nucleotides align to TRBD2. This CDR3 is built from 18 residues. In germline, CDR1 is SGHDT, CDR2 YYEEEE. V lost 3 bases to trimming and J lost 5 bases; unmatched junction nucleotides: 8. The CDR3 DNA is TGTGCCAGCAGCTCGTGGACTAGCGGGGGGGCCGGGACCGGGGAGCTGTTTTTT. Residues: CASSSWTSGGAGTGELFF.

CDR3 in DNA: TGCGCCAGCAGCTTGGTACTTAGCGGGGGCAATGAGCAGTTCTTC. Protein product: CASSLVLSGGNEQFF. The gene calls are TRBV5-1 and TRBJ2-1; 9 positions agree with TRBD2. Germline lookup yields CDR1 SGHRS and CDR2 YFSETQ. The ends lost 0 bases at V and 6 bases at J; junction bases unmatched: 4. This CDR3 comprises 15 residues.

This sequence joins TRBV29-1 and TRBJ1-4; unclear D gene. The CDR3 length is 12 residues. V lost 7 bases, J lost 4 bases, and 10 bases lay in between. Per germline, CDR1 SQVTM and CDR2 ANQGSEA. The CDR3 loop is CSAGRFNEKLFF. The CDR3 DNA sequence: TGCAGCGCCGGTCGGTTTAATGAAAAACTGTTTTTT.

CDR3: CASSSDSIYGYTF. CDR3 in DNA: TGTGCCAGCAGTTCCGACAGCATCTATGGCTACACCTTC. The V and J genes are TRBV6-2 or TRBV6-3 and TRBJ1-2, with a possible D match to TRBD1 (5 bases). V was cut by 4 bases and J by 4 bases, with 10 bases left in between. This CDR3 is 13 amino acids long. CDR1 and CDR2 (germline): MNHEY, SVGEGT.

This rearrangement joins TRBV9 to TRBJ2-6; 7 positions agree with TRBD1. This CDR3 region has 19 residues. J lost 0 bases, V lost 3 bases, and 12 bases had no gene match. CDR1 and CDR2 from the germline V gene are SGDLS and YYNGEE. CDR3 in amino acids: CASSAERTGGYSGANVLTF. CDR3 sequence (DNA): TGTGCCAGCAGCGCAGAAAGGACAGGAGGTTACTCTGGGGCCAACGTCCTGACTTTC. Combining the CDR3 with reference TRBV9 and TRBJ2-6 gives the whole variable domain DSGVTQTPKHLITATGQRVTLRCSPRSGDLSVYWYQQSLDQGLQFLIQYYNGEERAKGNILERFSAQQFPDLHSELNLSSLELGDSALYFCASSAERTGGYSGANVLTFGAGSRLTVL.

This clone has more than one count but fewer than ten. This chain uses TRBV15 with TRBJ2-2, with TRBD1 identical over 7 bases. Germline loops: CDR1 LNHNV, CDR2 YYDKDF (reference sequence). The CDR3 runs to 17 residues. Trimming took 2 bases from V and 1 from J; bases not matched to a gene: 7. The chain's CDR3 is CATSRFEGAGNTGELFF. In DNA, the CDR3 is TGTGCCACCAGCAGATTCGAGGGGGCGGGGAACACCGGGGAGCTGTTTTTT.

The chain is built from TRBV5-1 and TRBJ1-4, with 8 positions matching TRBD1. Germline V gives CDR1 SGHRS, CDR2 YFSETQ. Losses at the gene ends were 3 bases for V and 3 bases for J; bases not matched to a gene: 4. CDR3 length: 15 amino acids. CDR3 coding DNA: TGCGCCAGCAGCTCCGCGACAGGGGCTAATGAAAAACTGTTTTTT. Its translation: CASSSATGANEKLFF.

This chain uses TRBV11-2 with TRBJ1-3; the D gene is possibly TRBD1 (5 bases). V was shortened by 1 base and J by 10 bases, with 17 bases between the two germline ends. In germline, CDR1 is SGHAT, CDR2 FQNNGV. This CDR3 region has 15 residues. CDR3 amino acids: CASSLVFTGLGTIYF. The CDR3 DNA is TGTGCCAGCAGCTTAGTGTTTACAGGTCTCGGGACCATATATTTT.

This chain links TRBV2 with TRBJ1-1, with 12 positions matching TRBD1. V gave up 0 bases and J gave up 3 bases; unmatched junction bases: 5. Germline CDR1 reads SNHLY; CDR2 reads FYNNEI. The CDR3 covers 17 residues. The CDR3 loop reads CASSEAGDRGPDTEAFF. CDR3 nucleotide sequence: TGTGCCAGCAGTGAAGCGGGGGACAGGGGGCCGGACACTGAAGCTTTCTTT. Full variable domain (remainder filled in from reference TRBV2 and TRBJ1-1): EPEVTQTPSHQVTQMGQEVILRCVPISNHLYFYWYRQILGQKVEFLVSFYNNEISEKSEIFDDQFSVERPDGSNFTLKIRSTKLEDSAMYFCASSEAGDRGPDTEAFFGQGTRLTVV.

V and J are TRBV4-1 and TRBJ2-6, with 7 bases aligning to TRBD1. The J segment lost 2 bases and the V segment lost 4 bases, leaving 17 bases of the junction unmatched. Germline V CDR1 and CDR2: MGHRA, YSYEKL. There are 20 residues in the CDR3. CDR3 coding DNA: TGCGCCAGCAGCCCACGAGACCCAGACAGGGTCTCTACTGGGGCCAACGTCCTGACTTTC. Its translation is CASSPRDPDRVSTGANVLTF.

In the case of this clone: One end of the junction is discordant with germline, which a read error may explain. The chain combines TRBV9 with TRBJ1-4; D is possibly TRBD1 (5 bases). In germline, CDR1 is SGDLS, CDR2 YYNGEE. The length of the CDR3 is 13 residues. The CDR3 loop reads CASSGSGVGPENF. The CDR3 DNA reads as TGTGCCAGCAGCGGGTCCGGAGTGGGGCCCGAAAATTTT. Full variable domain (remainder filled in from reference TRBV9 and TRBJ1-4): DSGVTQTPKHLITATGQRVTLRCSPRSGDLSVYWYQQSLDQGLQFLIQYYNGEERAKGNILERFSAQQFPDLHSELNLSSLELGDSALYFCASSGSGVGPENFGSGTQLSVL.